This T cell receptor (beta chain) was obtained from a study of blood T cell repertoires in COVID-19. Libraries were prepared by immunoSEQ multiplex PCR; TCRdb keeps only in-frame clonotypes and omits some of them. The table lists around 220,000 clones, around nine tenths of them singletons. Between the trimmed V and J ends, which lost 5 bases and 6 bases, there was a span of 14 bases. Germline CDR1 and CDR2: SNHLY and FYNNEI. The CDR3 spans 14 residues. Sequencing was done on a sample of PBMCs or T cells enriched from blood (not recorded which). The chain is built from TRBV2 and TRBJ1-3; a possible D gene is TRBD1 (6 bases). The receptor was isolated from a woman aged 18-30 years who had recovered from COVID-19. The CDR3 protein is CASSNRELLNTIYF. CDR3 coding DNA: TGTGCCAGCAGTAACAGGGAGCTGCTAAACACCATATATTTT.